There are a few counts of the clone carrying this TCR beta chain. Its specificity is unknown. Trimming pared 0 bases from V and 6 bases from J, leaving 11 bases between. The CDR3 is made up of 14 amino acids. CDR1 is ENHRY, CDR2 SYGVKD, per germline. TCRdb itself ran the reads through MiXCR, one entry per CDR3 protein. The profile shows about 250,000 distinct CDR3 sequences, 15% to 20% of them singletons. The data originate from a study of T cell repertoires in cytomegalovirus infection. Study-wide results and caveats: There were carriers of CMV plus the relevant HLA, and cumulative public TCR beta family frequency identified them.

This TCR was recovered from a human donor in good health (CMV status not recorded). Some clones in this sample may be carry-over from other donors' samples. The rearrangement links TRBV10-3 to TRBJ1-2; D remains ambiguous. Sequenced sample: CD8+ T cells from PBMCs. CDR3 nucleotide sequence: TGTGCCATCAGTGAGTCGGTCCAGTACGATGGCTACACCTTC. Protein product: CAISESVQYDGYTF.